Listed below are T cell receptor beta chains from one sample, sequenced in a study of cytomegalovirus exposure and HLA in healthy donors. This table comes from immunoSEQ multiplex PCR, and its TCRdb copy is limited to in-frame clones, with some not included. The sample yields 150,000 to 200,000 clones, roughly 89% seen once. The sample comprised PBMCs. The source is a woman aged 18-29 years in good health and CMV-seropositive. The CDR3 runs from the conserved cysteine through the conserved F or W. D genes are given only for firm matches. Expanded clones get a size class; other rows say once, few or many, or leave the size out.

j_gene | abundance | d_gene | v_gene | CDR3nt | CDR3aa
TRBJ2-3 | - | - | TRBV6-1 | TGTGCCAGCAGTGATTTGGGGACAAGGACAGATACGCAGTATTTT | CASSDLGTRTDTQYF
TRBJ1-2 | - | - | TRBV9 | TGTGCCAGCAGCGCCGTACCCCGACAGGAGAACTATGGCTACACCTTC | CASSAVPRQENYGYTF
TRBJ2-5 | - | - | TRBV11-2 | TGTGCCAGCAGCTTAGATGTCAGGGAAGAGACCCAGTACTTC | CASSLDVREETQYF
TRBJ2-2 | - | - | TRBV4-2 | TGTGCCAGCAGCCAAGACTATCGCCGCGGGGAGCTGTTTTTT | CASSQDYRRGELFF
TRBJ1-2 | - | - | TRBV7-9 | TGTGCCAGCAGCTTGGGGCTGGGCGATGGCTACACCTTC | CASSLGLGDGYTF
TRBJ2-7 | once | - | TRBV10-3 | TGTGCCATCAGTGAGCAGGGTTCGGCTGGGGACGAGCAGTACTTC | CAISEQGSAGDEQYF
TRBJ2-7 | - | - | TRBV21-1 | TGTGCCAGCAGCAAAAAAAACAGGGGCCACGAGCAGTACTTC | CASSKKNRGHEQYF
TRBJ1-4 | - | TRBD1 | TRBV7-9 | TGTGCCAGCAGCCCAAGACAGGGAGACGAAAAACTGTTTTTT | CASSPRQGDEKLFF
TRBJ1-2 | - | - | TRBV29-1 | TGCAGCGTCGTGACAGCCAACTATGGCTACACCTTC | CSVVTANYGYTF
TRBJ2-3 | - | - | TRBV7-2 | TGTGCCAGCAGCCCCACTGCGTGGAGCACAGATACGCAGTATTTT | CASSPTAWSTDTQYF
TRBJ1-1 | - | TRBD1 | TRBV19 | TGTGCCAGTAGTCGCCCCGGGACAGGGGGCACTGAAGCTTTCTTT | CASSRPGTGGTEAFF
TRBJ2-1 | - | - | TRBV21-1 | TGTGCCAGCAGCAAACTATTGGCCAGGGGGACCTACAATGAGCAGTTCTTC | CASSKLLARGTYNEQFF
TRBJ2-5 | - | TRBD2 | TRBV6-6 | TGTGCCAGCAGTTACGGACTAGCGGGAGTAGAGACCCAGTACTTC | CASSYGLAGVETQYF
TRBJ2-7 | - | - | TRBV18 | TGTGCCAGCTCACCCAACGCTGCTTCAGGGTACGAGCAGTACTTC | CASSPNAASGYEQYF
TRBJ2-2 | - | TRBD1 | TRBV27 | TGTGCCAGCACCTTGACTCTGACAGGGGGCCCCGGGGAGCTGTTTTTT | CASTLTLTGGPGELFF
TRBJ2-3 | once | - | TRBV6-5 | TGTGCCAGCAGTTGGATGGGGGCGAGCACAGATACGCAGTATTTT | CASSWMGASTDTQYF
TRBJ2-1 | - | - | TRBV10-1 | TGCGCCAGCAGTCGTGGGGGCCCGGGTAGAGGAGACAATGAGCAGTTCTTC | CASSRGGPGRGDNEQFF
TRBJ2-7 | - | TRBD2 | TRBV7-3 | TGTGCCAGCAGCCCCCGGGAGGGTCAGAGCTACGAGCAGTACTTC | CASSPREGQSYEQYF
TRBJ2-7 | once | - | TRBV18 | TGTGCCAGCTCACCCGGACAGTCCTACGAGCAGTACTTC | CASSPGQSYEQYF
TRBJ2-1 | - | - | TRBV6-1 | TGTGCCAGCAGCGCACAACAGGGCCATGAGCAGTTCTTC | CASSAQQGHEQFF
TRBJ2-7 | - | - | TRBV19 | TGTGCCAGTAGTCCCCTCTCAGGACAGTGGACCTACGAGCAGTACTTC | CASSPLSGQWTYEQYF
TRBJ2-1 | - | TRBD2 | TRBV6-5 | TGTGCCAGCAGTCCCGGGACTAGCGGCCTCAATGAGCAGTTCTTC | CASSPGTSGLNEQFF
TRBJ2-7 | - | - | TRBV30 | TGTGCCTGGCACGCCGGTGTCACCTACGAGCAGTACTTC | CAWHAGVTYEQYF
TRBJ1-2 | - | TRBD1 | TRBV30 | TGTGCCTGGAGTCCGGGACAGGGCGAACTTGTGGGTGGCTACACCTTC | CAWSPGQGELVGGYTF
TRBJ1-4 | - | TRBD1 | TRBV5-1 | TGCGCCAGCAGGCAGACAGGGGGTTACGAAAAACTGTTTTTT | CASRQTGGYEKLFF
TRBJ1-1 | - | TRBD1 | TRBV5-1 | TGCGCCAGCAGCGACAACAGGGGATCAGCTTTCTTT | CASSDNRGSAFF
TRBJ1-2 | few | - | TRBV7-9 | TGTGCCAGCAGCTTAGCTGCGGGGACTTCTGGGGGCTACACCTTC | CASSLAAGTSGGYTF
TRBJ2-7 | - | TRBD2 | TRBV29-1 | TGCAGCGGTGGGACTAGCGGGGGAAACGAGCAGTACTTC | CSGGTSGGNEQYF
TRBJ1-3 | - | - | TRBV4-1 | TGCGCCAGCAGTCTGGCCGGAAACACCATATATTTT | CASSLAGNTIYF
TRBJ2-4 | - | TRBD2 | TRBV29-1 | TGCAGCGTTCAGCTAGCGGCCCGGGGGAACATTCAGTACTTC | CSVQLAARGNIQYF
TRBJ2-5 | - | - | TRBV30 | TGTGCCTGTACTACCGCAGCCGGGGTTGGGGAGACCCAGTACTTC | CACTTAAGVGETQYF
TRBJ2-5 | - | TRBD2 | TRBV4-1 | TGCGCCAGCAGCCAAGAGGGAGCGGGGGGGGTCAGAACCCAGTACTTC | CASSQEGAGGVRTQYF
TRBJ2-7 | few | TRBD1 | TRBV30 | TGTGCCTGGAGGCCACAGGGGAAGGGGCAGTACTTC | CAWRPQGKGQYF
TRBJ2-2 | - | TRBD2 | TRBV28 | TGTGCCAGCAGAAAAACCGGGACTAGCGGGAGGATCGGGGAGCTGTTTTTT | CASRKTGTSGRIGELFF
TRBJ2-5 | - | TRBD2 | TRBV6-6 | TGTGCCAGCAGTTATGGGGGACTACAAGAGACCCAGTACTTC | CASSYGGLQETQYF
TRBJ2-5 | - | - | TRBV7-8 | TGTGCCAGCAGCTCCACAGGGTCCAGACTACGGCAAGAGACCCAGTACTTC | CASSSTGSRLRQETQYF
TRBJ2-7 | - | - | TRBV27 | TGTGCCAGCAGTTTATCGGGCACCCCGACCTACGAGCAGTACTTC | CASSLSGTPTYEQYF
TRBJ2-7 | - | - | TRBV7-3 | TGTGCCAGCAGCCAACTCGGGGGCTACGAGCAGTACTTC | CASSQLGGYEQYF
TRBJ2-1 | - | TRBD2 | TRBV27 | TGTGCCAGCAGTTTATCCGGTCCCAGCGGGGGGTACAATGAGCAGTTCTTC | CASSLSGPSGGYNEQFF
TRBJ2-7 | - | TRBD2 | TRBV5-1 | TGCGCCAGCAGCTTGGCCGAACTAGCGGGGGCCACCTACGAGCAGTACTTC | CASSLAELAGATYEQYF
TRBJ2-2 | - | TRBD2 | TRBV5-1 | TGCGCCAGCAGCGCGGGGGGTAGACTAGCCGACACCGGGGAGCTGTTTTTT | CASSAGGRLADTGELFF
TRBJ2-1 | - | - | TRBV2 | TGTGCCAGCCTGGACAGTGGGGGCAATGAGCAGTTCTTC | CASLDSGGNEQFF
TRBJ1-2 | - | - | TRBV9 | TGTGCCAGCAGCGTAGGGGCCGGTAACTATGGCTACACCTTC | CASSVGAGNYGYTF
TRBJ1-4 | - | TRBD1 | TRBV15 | TGTGCCACCAGCGGGCTCACAGGGGGGAATGAAAAACTGTTTTTT | CATSGLTGGNEKLFF
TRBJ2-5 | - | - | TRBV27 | TGTGCCAGCAGTTTAACCAGGAATCAAGAGACCCAGTACTTC | CASSLTRNQETQYF
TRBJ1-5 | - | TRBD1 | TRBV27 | TGTGCCAGCAGTTCCCATCGACAGGGAAATCAGCATTTT | CASSSHRQGNQHF